Reported below is one T cell receptor (beta chain). What it binds is unknown. This sample is drawn from a study of T cell responses to AZD1222 COVID-19 vaccine. General study findings and limits: Donors skewed white British and female; clonal diversity was possibly underestimated. Just six AZD1222 recipients tested seropositive at baseline.

The CDR3 loop spans 18 amino acids. CDR1 is LGHNA and CDR2 is YNFKEQ in the germline V gene. The V segment lost 11 bases and the J segment 0 bases; nucleotides outside the gene matches: 15. Only in-frame clones appear in the TCRdb table, and some are missing; sequencing was by immunoSEQ multiplex PCR. The sample lists tens of thousands of clones; 88% were seen once. Sequencing was performed on peripheral blood, taken 28 days after the second AZD1222 dose. This receptor was identified in an adult who received the AZD1222 COVID-19 vaccine. The V call is TRBV4-2, the J call TRBJ2-5; 13 nucleotides align to TRBD2. The CDR3 here is CASKGPTSGGTYQETQYF. The DNA of the CDR3 is TGTGCCTCGAAGGGGCCGACTAGCGGGGGGACGTACCAAGAGACCCAGTACTTC.